Listed below are T cell receptor beta chains from one sample, sequenced in a study of persistence of HIV-infected CD4 T cells. Antigens of these TCRs are unknown. Method: immunoSEQ multiplex PCR; TCRdb's copy keeps in-frame clones and lacks some. Among some 39,000 clones listed, 82% were seen once. The sample here was cultured CD4+ T cells from PBMCs, taken from a patient who received antiretroviral therapy. The source is an adult with HIV. The donor label of this sample is uncertain. CDR3s include the opening cysteine and the closing phenylalanine or tryptophan. D genes are given only for firm matches. Not all rows give a size; the values are once, few, many and, for expanded clones, a class.

size	D	V	J	DNA	CDR3
.	.	TRBV5-1	TRBJ2-1	TGCGCCAGCAGCTTGTTGAGGGCAGGCGGTGAGCAGTTCTTC	CASSLLRAGGEQFF
.	.	TRBV29-1	TRBJ1-1	TGCAGCGGAGGTTTCGGAATGAACACTGAAGCTTTCTTT	CSGGFGMNTEAFF
.	.	TRBV7-9	TRBJ2-5	TGTGCCAGCAGCTTGCAGATTGAGACCCAGTACTTC	CASSLQIETQYF
.	TRBD2	TRBV5-1	TRBJ2-7	TGCGCCAGCAGGACTAGCGGAACCTACGAGCAGTACTTC	CASRTSGTYEQYF
.	.	TRBV9	TRBJ2-3	TGTGCCAGCAGCGTAGCTGGGGGTTCCCCTAGCACAGATACGCAGTATTTT	CASSVAGGSPSTDTQYF
once	.	TRBV27	TRBJ2-1	TGTGCCAGCAGTCCGGACTATCACAATGAGCAGTTCTTC	CASSPDYHNEQFF
.	TRBD2	TRBV3-1/TRBV3-2	TRBJ2-1	TGTGCCAGCAGCCAAGCGCCTAGCGGGCGTTACAATGAGCAGTTCTTC	CASSQAPSGRYNEQFF
.	.	TRBV19	TRBJ2-3	TGTGCCAGTAGTCTCGGGTTCACAGATACGCAGTATTTT	CASSLGFTDTQYF
.	.	TRBV5-4	TRBJ1-6	TGTGCCAGCAGCTTGGGGGGGAATTCACCCCTCCACTTT	CASSLGGNSPLHF
.	.	TRBV10-3	TRBJ1-3	TGTGCCATCAGTGGTGGAGGTTCGAGTTCTGGAAACACCATATATTTT	CAISGGGSSSGNTIYF
once	.	TRBV5-6	TRBJ1-3	TGTGCCAGCAGCCCGGGTAGCTCTGGAAACACCATATATTTT	CASSPGSSGNTIYF
.	.	TRBV14	TRBJ1-4	TGTGCCAGCAGCCCCCTTAGAGGGGGTTCTTATGAAAAACTGTTTTTT	CASSPLRGGSYEKLFF
.	.	TRBV7-2	TRBJ2-2	TGTGCCAGCAGCTTAGGGACACACACCGGGGAGCTGTTTTTT	CASSLGTHTGELFF
.	TRBD1	TRBV12-3/TRBV12-4	TRBJ1-5	TGTGCCAGCGAAGGGGGCGGACAGCCCCAGCATTTT	CASEGGGQPQHF
.	.	TRBV3-1/TRBV3-2	TRBJ1-4	TGTGCCAGCAGCCAAGCTATGGGGGAAGAAAAACTGTTTTTT	CASSQAMGEEKLFF
.	TRBD1	TRBV18	TRBJ1-2	TGTGCCAGCTCACCACCGGGTCTAGCAGGGACAGGGTCTGGCTACACCTTC	CASSPPGLAGTGSGYTF
once	.	TRBV3-1/TRBV3-2	TRBJ1-4	TGTGCCAGCAGCCAAGGGGCAAAAAAACTGTTTTTT	CASSQGAKKLFF
few	TRBD1	TRBV5-1	TRBJ1-4	TGCGCCAGCAGCTTGGGGGGACAGTTCAATGAAAAACTGTTTTTT	CASSLGGQFNEKLFF
.	.	TRBV5-1	TRBJ1-1	TGCGCCAGCAGCTTGGGTCTGGGGGAGGGTACTGAAGCTTTCTTT	CASSLGLGEGTEAFF
.	.	TRBV18	TRBJ1-1	TGTGCCAGCTCACAACCACAGGGTGAAGCTTTCTTT	CASSQPQGEAFF
.	TRBD1	TRBV5-1	TRBJ2-6	TGCGCCAGCAGCTTGGAAGGGATGGGGACAGGGAGGTCTGGGGCCAACGTCCTGACTTTC	CASSLEGMGTGRSGANVLTF
.	TRBD1	TRBV19	TRBJ2-5	TGTGCCAGTAGTATCTCCGGGACAGCCCAAGAGACCCAGTACTTC	CASSISGTAQETQYF
.	.	TRBV30	TRBJ1-5	TGTGCCTGGAGTGTACAAAGCAATCAGCCCCAGCATTTT	CAWSVQSNQPQHF
.	.	TRBV12-5	TRBJ2-1	TGTGCTAGTGGGGCCCTTGGGGCCGGTAATGAGCAGTTCTTC	CASGALGAGNEQFF
.	.	TRBV6-5	TRBJ1-1	TGTGCCAGCAGTCTCGATTTGGCCGGGAACACTGAAGCTTTCTTT	CASSLDLAGNTEAFF
once	.	TRBV6-5	TRBJ1-5	TGTGCCAGCAGTTACATGGGCTCCAATCAGCCCCAGCATTTT	CASSYMGSNQPQHF
.	.	TRBV6-1	TRBJ1-1	TGTGCCAGCAGTGAATGGCAGGGTAGGGCTTTCTTT	CASSEWQGRAFF
.	.	TRBV9	TRBJ1-2	TGTGCCAGCAGCGTAGGACAGCGAGGCTACACCTTC	CASSVGQRGYTF
.	.	TRBV2	TRBJ2-2	TGTGCCAGCAGTGAACAGGCAGGGCGGACCGGGGAGCTGTTTTTT	CASSEQAGRTGELFF
few	.	TRBV3-1/TRBV3-2	TRBJ2-1	TGTGCCAGCAGCCAAGTCTACGGTGAGCAGTTCTTC	CASSQVYGEQFF
.	.	TRBV19	TRBJ2-5	TGTGCCAGTAGTAGCCTTTCCCGGGACACCCAAGAGACCCAGTACTTC	CASSSLSRDTQETQYF
few	.	TRBV2	TRBJ1-5	TGTGCCAGCAAGTCAGCCAATCAGCCCCAGCATTTT	CASKSANQPQHF
once	TRBD2	TRBV13	TRBJ2-5	TGTGCCAGCAGCTCTTATAGCGGGGGAGTAAAGACCCAGTACTTC	CASSSYSGGVKTQYF
once	TRBD2	TRBV2	TRBJ2-3	TGTGCCAGTAGACTAGCGGGGGCCCCCACAGATACGCAGTATTTT	CASRLAGAPTDTQYF
.	TRBD1	TRBV6-5	TRBJ1-6	TGTGCCAGCAGCACGGGACAGAATAATTCACCCCTCCACTTT	CASSTGQNNSPLHF
.	.	TRBV2	TRBJ1-2	TGTGCCAGCAGTTCGGACATACGGGGCTACACCTTC	CASSSDIRGYTF
.	.	TRBV19	TRBJ1-5	TGTGCCCCCCTGGTCCAAAAGAAGAATCAGCCCCAGCATTTT	CAPLVQKKNQPQHF
.	.	TRBV12-3/TRBV12-4	TRBJ2-3	TGTGCCAGCAGTGGATTGGATACGCAGTATTTT	CASSGLDTQYF
.	.	TRBV21-1	TRBJ1-1	TGTGCCAGCAGGGAAACAGGGTTCACTGAAGCTTTCTTT	CASRETGFTEAFF
.	.	TRBV2	TRBJ1-1	TGTGCCAGCTCGGGGTTCCGGAACACTGAAGCTTTCTTT	CASSGFRNTEAFF
.	.	TRBV5-1	TRBJ1-3	TGCGCCAGCAGCTTGGATCAGAGCTCTGGAAACACCATATATTTT	CASSLDQSSGNTIYF
.	.	TRBV6-1	TRBJ2-3	TGTGCCAGCAGTGCCCACACAGGGCCAGGCACAGATACGCAGTATTTT	CASSAHTGPGTDTQYF
few	.	TRBV10-1	TRBJ1-1	TGCGCCAGCAGTGAGGACGTTGACACTGAAGCTTTCTTT	CASSEDVDTEAFF
.	.	TRBV5-1	TRBJ1-6	TGCGCCAGCAGCTCGCAGGGGAGCTCCTATAATTCACCCCTCCACTTT	CASSSQGSSYNSPLHF
.	.	TRBV4-2	TRBJ2-5	TGTGCCAGCAGCCAAGATAGTAGCAACTACGGGGCCCAGTACTTC	CASSQDSSNYGAQYF
.	.	TRBV18	TRBJ2-7	TGTGCCAGCTCACCAATTTCCCCGGCGGGACACAGCTCCTACGAGCAGTACTTC	CASSPISPAGHSSYEQYF
.	.	TRBV19	TRBJ1-4	TGTGCCAGTAGTATAGGGCAGGGCAATGAAAAACTGTTTTTT	CASSIGQGNEKLFF
.	.	TRBV18	TRBJ1-4	TGTGCCAGCTCACCAATACGGGCCCCTAATGAAAAACTGTTTTTT	CASSPIRAPNEKLFF
once	TRBD2	TRBV7-8	TRBJ2-2	TGTGCCAGCAGCTTGGGGGGGACGAACACCGGGGAGCTGTTTTTT	CASSLGGTNTGELFF
.	TRBD2	TRBV10-3	TRBJ2-5	TGTGCCATCAAATCCGGGGGGGCACAAGAGACCCAGTACTTC	CAIKSGGAQETQYF
once	.	TRBV25-1	TRBJ2-2	TGTGCCAGCAGTGAATTCGGAGAGGCCGGGGAGCTGTTTTTT	CASSEFGEAGELFF
few	TRBD1	TRBV7-9	TRBJ1-1	TGTGCCAGCAGCCCGGGGACAGGGGGCACTGAAGCTTTCTTT	CASSPGTGGTEAFF
.	.	TRBV2	TRBJ2-7	TGTGCCAGCTCTCTACTGACATTTACCGGCTACGAGCAGTACTTC	CASSLLTFTGYEQYF